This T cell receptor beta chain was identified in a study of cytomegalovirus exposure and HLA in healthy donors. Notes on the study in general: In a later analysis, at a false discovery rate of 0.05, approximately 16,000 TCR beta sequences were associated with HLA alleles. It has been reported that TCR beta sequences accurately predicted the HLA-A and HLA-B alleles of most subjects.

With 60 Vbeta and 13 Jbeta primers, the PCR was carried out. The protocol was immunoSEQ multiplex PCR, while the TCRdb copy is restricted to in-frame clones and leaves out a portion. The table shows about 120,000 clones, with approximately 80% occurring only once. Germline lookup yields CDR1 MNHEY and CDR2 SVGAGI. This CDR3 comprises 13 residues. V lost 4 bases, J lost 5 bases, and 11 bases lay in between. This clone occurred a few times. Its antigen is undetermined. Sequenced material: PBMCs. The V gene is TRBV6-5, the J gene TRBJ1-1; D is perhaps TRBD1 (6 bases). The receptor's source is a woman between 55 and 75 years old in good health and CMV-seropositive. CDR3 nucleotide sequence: TGTGCCAGCAGTTTTCAGGGGAGAACTGAAGCTTTCTTT. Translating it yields CASSFQGRTEAFF.